The source of this T cell receptor (beta chain) is a study of blood T cell repertoires in COVID-19. The overall study: Whether acute or convalescent, the COVID-19 samples came from the United States, Italy and Spain. T cells, B-cell-depleted T cells, or PBMCs supplied cDNA or gDNA.

The V gene end was trimmed by 1 base and the J gene end by 0 bases; junction bases not matched to a gene: 7. This CDR3 is 17 amino acids long. Germline V lookup: CDR1 SQVTM, CDR2 ANQGSEA. As processed by the authors: Nucleated cell counts were estimated from reference gene primer amplification. Clones were read by immunoSEQ multiplex PCR, and TCRdb kept only the in-frame ones, dropping some. The DNA gave D and trimming, while V, J and clone size come from that table. This table has hundreds of thousands of clones, around four fifths appearing once. Sequenced input: peripheral blood. The chain combines TRBV29-1 with TRBJ2-4; TRBD2 agrees at 9 bases. The sequence was obtained from a woman between 65 and 79 years old with acute or convalescent COVID-19. The CDR3 region has the DNA TGCAGCGTTGAAGTAGGCGGGGGGGACCCAGCCAAAAACATTCAGTACTTC. Translated: CSVEVGGGDPAKNIQYF.